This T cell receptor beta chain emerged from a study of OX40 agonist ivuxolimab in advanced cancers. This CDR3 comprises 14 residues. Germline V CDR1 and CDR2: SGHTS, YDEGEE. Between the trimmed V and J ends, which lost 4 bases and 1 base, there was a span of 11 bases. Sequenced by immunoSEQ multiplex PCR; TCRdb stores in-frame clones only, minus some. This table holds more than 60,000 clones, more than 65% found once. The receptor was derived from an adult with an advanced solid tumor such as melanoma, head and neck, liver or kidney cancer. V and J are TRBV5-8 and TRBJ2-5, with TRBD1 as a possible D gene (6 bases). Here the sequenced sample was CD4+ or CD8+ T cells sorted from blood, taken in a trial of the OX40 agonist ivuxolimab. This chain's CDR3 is CASSPQGFQETQYF. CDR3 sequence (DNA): TGTGCCAGCAGCCCTCAGGGGTTCCAAGAGACCCAGTACTTC. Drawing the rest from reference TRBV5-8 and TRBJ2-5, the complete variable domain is EAGVTQSPTHLIKTRGQQATLRCSPISGHTSVYWYQQALGLGLQFLLWYDEGEERNRGNFPPRFSGRQFPNYSSELNVNALELEDSALYLCASSPQGFQETQYFGPGTRLLVL.